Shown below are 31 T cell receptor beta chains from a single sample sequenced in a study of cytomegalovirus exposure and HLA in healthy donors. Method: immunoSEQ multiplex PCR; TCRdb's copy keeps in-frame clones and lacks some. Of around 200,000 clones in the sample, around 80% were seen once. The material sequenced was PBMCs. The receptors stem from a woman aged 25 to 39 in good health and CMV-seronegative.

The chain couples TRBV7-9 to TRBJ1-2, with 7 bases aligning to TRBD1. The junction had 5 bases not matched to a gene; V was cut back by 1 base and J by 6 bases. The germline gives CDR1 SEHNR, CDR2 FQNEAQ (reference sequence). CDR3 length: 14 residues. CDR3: CASSLGQGQNGYTF. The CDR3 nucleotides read TGTGCCAGCAGCTTAGGACAGGGACAAAATGGCTACACCTTC. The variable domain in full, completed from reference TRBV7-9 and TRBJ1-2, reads DTGVSQNPRHKITKRGQNVTFRCDPISEHNRLYWYRQTLGQGPEFLTYFQNEAQLEKSRLLSDRFSAERPKGSFSTLEIQRTEQGDSAMYLCASSLGQGQNGYTFGSGTRLTVV.

The CDR3 spells CASSPELAGFEGFF. The DNA of the CDR3 is TGTGCCAGCAGCCCCGAACTAGCGGGCTTCGAAGGGTTCTTC. The gene calls are TRBV11-2 and TRBJ2-1; 9 nucleotides line up with TRBD2. This CDR3 has 14 residues. CDR1 is SGHAT and CDR2 is FQNNGV in the germline V gene. V lost 5 bases to trimming and J lost 15 bases; unmatched junction nucleotides: 14. Drawing the rest from reference TRBV11-2 and TRBJ2-1, the complete variable domain is EAGVAQSPRYKIIEKRQSVAFWCNPISGHATLYWYQQILGQGPKLLIQFQNNGVVDDSQLPKDRFSAERLKGVDSTLKIQPAKLEDSAVYLCASSPELAGFEGFFGPGTRLTVL.

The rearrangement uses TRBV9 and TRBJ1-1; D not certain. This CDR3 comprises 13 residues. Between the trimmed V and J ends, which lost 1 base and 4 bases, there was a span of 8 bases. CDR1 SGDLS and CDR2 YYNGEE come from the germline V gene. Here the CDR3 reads CASSVSGITEAFF. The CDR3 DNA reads TGTGCCAGCAGCGTAAGCGGAATCACTGAAGCTTTCTTT.

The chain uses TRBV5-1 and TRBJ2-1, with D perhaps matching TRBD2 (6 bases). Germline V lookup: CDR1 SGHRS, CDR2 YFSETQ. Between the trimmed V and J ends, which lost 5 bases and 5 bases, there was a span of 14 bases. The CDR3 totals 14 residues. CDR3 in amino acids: CASRQGLPNNEQFF. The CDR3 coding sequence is TGCGCCAGCAGACAAGGACTACCTAACAATGAGCAGTTCTTC.

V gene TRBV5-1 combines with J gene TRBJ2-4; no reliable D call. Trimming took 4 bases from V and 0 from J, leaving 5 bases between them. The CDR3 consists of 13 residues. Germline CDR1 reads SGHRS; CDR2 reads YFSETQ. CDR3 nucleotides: TGCGCCAGCAGCGCCGGAGCCAAAAACATTCAGTACTTC. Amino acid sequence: CASSAGAKNIQYF.

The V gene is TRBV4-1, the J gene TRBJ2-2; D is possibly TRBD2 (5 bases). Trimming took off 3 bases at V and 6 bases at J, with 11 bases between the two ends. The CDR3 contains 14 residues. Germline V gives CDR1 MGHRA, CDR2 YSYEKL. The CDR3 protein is CASSQGDVAGELFF. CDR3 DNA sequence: TGCGCCAGCAGCCAGGGAGACGTTGCCGGGGAGCTGTTTTTT.

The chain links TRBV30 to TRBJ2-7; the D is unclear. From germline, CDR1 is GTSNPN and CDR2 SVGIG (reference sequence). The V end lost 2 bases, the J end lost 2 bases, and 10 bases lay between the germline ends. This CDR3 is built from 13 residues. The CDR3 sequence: CAWSPTVPYEQYF. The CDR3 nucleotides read TGTGCCTGGAGTCCGACTGTACCCTACGAGCAGTACTTC.

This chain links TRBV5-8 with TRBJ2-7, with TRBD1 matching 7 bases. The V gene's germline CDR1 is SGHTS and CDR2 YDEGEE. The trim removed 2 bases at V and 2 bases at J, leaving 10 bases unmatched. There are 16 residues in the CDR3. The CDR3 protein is CASSFFFGQGAYEQYF. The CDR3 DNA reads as TGTGCCAGCAGCTTTTTCTTTGGTCAGGGGGCCTACGAGCAGTACTTC.

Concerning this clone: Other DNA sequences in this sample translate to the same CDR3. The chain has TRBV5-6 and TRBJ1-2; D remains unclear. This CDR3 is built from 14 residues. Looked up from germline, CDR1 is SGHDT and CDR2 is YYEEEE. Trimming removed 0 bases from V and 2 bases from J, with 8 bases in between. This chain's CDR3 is CASSLGPENYGYTF. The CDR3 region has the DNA TGTGCCAGCAGCTTGGGACCGGAGAACTATGGCTACACCTTC.

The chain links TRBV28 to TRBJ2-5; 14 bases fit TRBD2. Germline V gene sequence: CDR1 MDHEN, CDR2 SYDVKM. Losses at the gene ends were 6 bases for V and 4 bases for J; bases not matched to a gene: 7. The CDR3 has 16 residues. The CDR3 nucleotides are TGTGCCAGCAGCGGGACTAGCGGGGGACCCGTAGAGACCCAGTACTTC. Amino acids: CASSGTSGGPVETQYF.

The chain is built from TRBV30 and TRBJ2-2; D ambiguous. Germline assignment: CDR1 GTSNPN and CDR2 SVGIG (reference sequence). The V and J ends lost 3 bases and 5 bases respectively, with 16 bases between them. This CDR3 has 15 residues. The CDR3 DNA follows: TGTGCCTGGAGGCAGCGTAGAATTCCGACCGGGGAGCTGTTTTTT. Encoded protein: CAWRQRRIPTGELFF.

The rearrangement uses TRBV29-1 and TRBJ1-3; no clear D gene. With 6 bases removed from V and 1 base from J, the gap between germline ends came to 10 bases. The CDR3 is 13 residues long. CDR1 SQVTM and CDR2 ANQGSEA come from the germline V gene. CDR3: CSVSRGSGNTIYF. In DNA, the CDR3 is TGCAGCGTGAGTCGAGGGTCTGGAAACACCATATATTTT.

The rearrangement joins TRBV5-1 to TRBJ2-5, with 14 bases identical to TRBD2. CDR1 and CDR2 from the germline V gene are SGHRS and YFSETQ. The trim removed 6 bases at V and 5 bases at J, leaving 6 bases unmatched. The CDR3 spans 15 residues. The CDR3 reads CASKGLAGAQETQYF. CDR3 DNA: TGCGCCAGCAAGGGACTAGCGGGAGCTCAGGAGACCCAGTACTTC.

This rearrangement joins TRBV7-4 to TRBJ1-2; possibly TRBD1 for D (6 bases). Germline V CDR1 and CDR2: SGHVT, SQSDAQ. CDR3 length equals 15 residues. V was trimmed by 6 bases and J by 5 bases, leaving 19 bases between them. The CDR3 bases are TGTGCCAGCAGAATCAGGCACCAGGGGAAATATGGCTACACCTTC. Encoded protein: CASRIRHQGKYGYTF.

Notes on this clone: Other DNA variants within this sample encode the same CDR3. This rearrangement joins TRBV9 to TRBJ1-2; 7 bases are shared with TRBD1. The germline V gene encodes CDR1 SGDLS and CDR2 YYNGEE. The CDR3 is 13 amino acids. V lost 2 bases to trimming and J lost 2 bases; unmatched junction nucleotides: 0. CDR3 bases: TGTGCCAGCAGCGTGGACAGGAACTATGGCTACACCTTC. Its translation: CASSVDRNYGYTF.

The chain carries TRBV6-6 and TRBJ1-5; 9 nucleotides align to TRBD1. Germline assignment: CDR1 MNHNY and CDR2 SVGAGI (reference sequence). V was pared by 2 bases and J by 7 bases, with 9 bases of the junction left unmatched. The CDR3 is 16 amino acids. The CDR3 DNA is TGTGCCAGCAGTTACCCGTCGGGACAGGGAGGCCAGCCCCAGCATTTT. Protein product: CASSYPSGQGGQPQHF.

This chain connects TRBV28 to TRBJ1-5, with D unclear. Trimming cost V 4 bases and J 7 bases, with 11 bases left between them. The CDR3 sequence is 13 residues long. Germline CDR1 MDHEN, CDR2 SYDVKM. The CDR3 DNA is TGTGCCAGCAGTTATAGAGGGTACCAGCCCCAGCATTTT. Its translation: CASSYRGYQPQHF.

The chain's CDR3 is CASSLDRGAGNEQFF. The CDR3 region has the DNA TGCGCCAGCAGCTTGGATCGGGGGGCAGGTAATGAGCAGTTCTTC. The chain has TRBV5-1 and TRBJ2-1, with D maybe TRBD2 (7 bases). Trimming took 0 bases from V and 7 from J, leaving 14 bases between them. From germline, CDR1 is SGHRS and CDR2 YFSETQ. The CDR3 covers 15 residues.

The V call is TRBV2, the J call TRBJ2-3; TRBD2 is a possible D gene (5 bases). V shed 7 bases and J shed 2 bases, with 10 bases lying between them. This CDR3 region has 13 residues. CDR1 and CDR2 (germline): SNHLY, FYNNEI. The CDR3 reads CASTLDFTDTQYF. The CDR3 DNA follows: TGTGCCAGCACCTTGGACTTCACAGATACGCAGTATTTT.

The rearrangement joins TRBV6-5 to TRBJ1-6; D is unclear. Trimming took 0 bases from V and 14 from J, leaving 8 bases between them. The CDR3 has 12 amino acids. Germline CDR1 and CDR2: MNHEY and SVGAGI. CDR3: CASSYSRESLHF. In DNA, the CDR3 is TGTGCCAGCAGTTACTCCCGGGAGTCCCTCCACTTT.

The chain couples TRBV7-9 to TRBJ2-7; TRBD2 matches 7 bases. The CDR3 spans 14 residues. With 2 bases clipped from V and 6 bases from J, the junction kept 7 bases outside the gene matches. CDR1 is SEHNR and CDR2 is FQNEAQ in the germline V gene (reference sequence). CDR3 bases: TGTGCCAGCAGCTTAACCGGACTAGTTGGCGAGCAGTACTTC. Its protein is CASSLTGLVGEQYF.

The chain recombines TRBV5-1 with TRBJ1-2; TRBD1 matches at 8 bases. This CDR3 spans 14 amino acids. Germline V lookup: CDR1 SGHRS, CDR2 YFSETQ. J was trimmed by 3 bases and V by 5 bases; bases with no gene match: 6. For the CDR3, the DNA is TGCGCCAGCAGATCAACAGGGGGTGACTATGGCTACACCTTC. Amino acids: CASRSTGGDYGYTF.

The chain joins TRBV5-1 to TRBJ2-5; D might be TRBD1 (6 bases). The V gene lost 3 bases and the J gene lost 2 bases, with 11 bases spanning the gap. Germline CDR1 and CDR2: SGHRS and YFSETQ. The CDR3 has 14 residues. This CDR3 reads CASSWGRLQETQYF. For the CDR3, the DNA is TGCGCCAGCAGCTGGGGGCGGCTACAAGAGACCCAGTACTTC. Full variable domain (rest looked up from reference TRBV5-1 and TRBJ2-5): KAGVTQTPRYLIKTRGQQVTLSCSPISGHRSVSWYQQTPGQGLQFLFEYFSETQRNKGNFPGRFSGRQFSNSRSEMNVSTLELGDSALYLCASSWGRLQETQYFGPGTRLLVL.

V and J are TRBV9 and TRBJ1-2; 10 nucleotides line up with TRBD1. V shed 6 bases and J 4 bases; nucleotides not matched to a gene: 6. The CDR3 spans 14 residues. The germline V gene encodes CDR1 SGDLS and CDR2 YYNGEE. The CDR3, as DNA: TGTGCCAGCACCCTGGGACAGGGGTTCTATGGCTACACCTTC. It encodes CASTLGQGFYGYTF.

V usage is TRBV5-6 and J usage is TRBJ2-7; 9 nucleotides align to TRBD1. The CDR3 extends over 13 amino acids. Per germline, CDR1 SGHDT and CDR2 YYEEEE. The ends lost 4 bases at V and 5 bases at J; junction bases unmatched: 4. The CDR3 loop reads CASSTGTGHEQYF. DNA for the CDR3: TGTGCCAGCAGCACCGGGACAGGGCACGAGCAGTACTTC.

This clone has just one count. The CDR3 spells CASSFNGGRGNTEAFF. CDR3 DNA sequence: TGTGCCAGCAGTTTTAACGGGGGGCGGGGGAACACTGAAGCTTTCTTT. The chain carries TRBV27 and TRBJ1-1; possibly TRBD1 for D (6 bases). V gave up 3 bases and J gave up 1 base, with 15 bases separating them. The CDR3 covers 16 residues. The germline V gene encodes CDR1 MNHEY and CDR2 SMNVEV (reference sequence).

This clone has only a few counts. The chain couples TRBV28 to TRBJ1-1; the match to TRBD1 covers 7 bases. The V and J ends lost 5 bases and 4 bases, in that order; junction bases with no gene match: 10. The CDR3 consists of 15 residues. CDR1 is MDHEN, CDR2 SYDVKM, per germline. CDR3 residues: CASSETGFEATEAFF. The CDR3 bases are TGTGCCAGCAGTGAGACAGGGTTCGAGGCCACTGAAGCTTTCTTT.

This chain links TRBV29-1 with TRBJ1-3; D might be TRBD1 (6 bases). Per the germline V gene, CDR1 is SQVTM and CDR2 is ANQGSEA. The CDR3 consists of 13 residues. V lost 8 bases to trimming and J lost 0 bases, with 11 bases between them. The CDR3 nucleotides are TGCAGCTCGCCGACAGGCTCTGGAAACACCATATATTTT. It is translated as CSSPTGSGNTIYF.

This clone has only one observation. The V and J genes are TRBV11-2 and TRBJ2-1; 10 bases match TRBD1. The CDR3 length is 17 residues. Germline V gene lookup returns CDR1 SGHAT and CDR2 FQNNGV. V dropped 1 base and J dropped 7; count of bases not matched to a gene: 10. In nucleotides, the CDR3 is TGTGCCAGCAGCTTAGTGGTGGTCCGGGACAGGGGAAATGAGCAGTTCTTC. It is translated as CASSLVVVRDRGNEQFF.

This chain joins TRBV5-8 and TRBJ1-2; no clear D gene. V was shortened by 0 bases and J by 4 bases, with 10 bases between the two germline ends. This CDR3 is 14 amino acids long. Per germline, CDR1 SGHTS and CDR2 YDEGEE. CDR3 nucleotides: TGTGCCAGCAGCTTGGCAGCGGCCCGCTATGGCTACACCTTC. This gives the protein CASSLAAARYGYTF.

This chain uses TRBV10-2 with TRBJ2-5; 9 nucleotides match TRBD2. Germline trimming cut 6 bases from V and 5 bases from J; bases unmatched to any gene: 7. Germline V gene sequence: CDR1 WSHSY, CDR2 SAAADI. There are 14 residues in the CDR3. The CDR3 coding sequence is TGCGCCAGCAGGGACGAGCGGGGGGTGGAGACCCAGTACTTC. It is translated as CASRDERGVETQYF.